This TCR beta chain was observed in a study of blood T cell repertoires in COVID-19. The overall study: Some COVID-19 samples were acute and others convalescent; all came from the United States, Italy and Spain. The analysed material was cDNA or gDNA that came from T cells, B-cell-depleted T cells, or PBMCs.

Germline CDR1 reads SNHLY; CDR2 reads FYNNEI. V trimming: 5 bases; J trimming: 8 bases; junction bases outside the gene matches: 10. The length of the CDR3 is 14 residues. It was during active infection that Seattle patients were enrolled and then longitudinally followed. TCRdb's table, derived via immunoSEQ multiplex PCR, lists solely in-frame clones and lacks some. Among 190,000 or so clones listed, around 80% were seen once. This chain joins TRBV2 and TRBJ1-2; 8 bases agree with TRBD1. The origin of this receptor is a woman at least 80 years old with COVID-19, enrolled during active disease. The source material was peripheral blood. The CDR3 region is CASSPRQGASGYTF. DNA for the CDR3: TGTGCCAGCAGTCCCAGGCAGGGGGCGTCCGGCTACACCTTC.